This TCR beta chain was sequenced in a study of monozygotic twins with inflammatory bowel disease. Study-level results: Fewer shared clonotypes with others were found in IBD patients than in healthy twins, especially with disease activity. A reduction in TCRbeta diversity (inverse Simpson) was seen in IBD patients relative to healthy co-twins.

As regards this clonotype: No antigen is known for it.

The CDR3 contains 15 residues. Per the germline V gene, CDR1 is SGHAT and CDR2 is FQNNGV. TCRdb reprocessed the 5' RACE reads and reports one entry per CDR3 protein, with no DNA. The sample includes tens of thousands of distinct CDR3 sequences. The sequenced sample was blood. The TCR comes from a human donor with ulcerative colitis or Crohn's disease, or a healthy co-twin of an affected twin (not recorded which). The chain recombines TRBV11-2 with TRBJ1-4; TCRdb calls TRBD1, which cannot be checked without DNA. This chain's CDR3 is CASSSTQGTNEKLFF.